The clone carrying this T cell receptor (beta chain) was seen only a few times. Its antigen remains unidentified. The data stem from a study of blood T cells in healthy people across ages. Notes on the study in general: Unsorted PBMCs prevented conclusive naive versus antigen-experienced comparison.

Primers used in a second PCR of roughly 7 to 12 cycles were a sample-barcoded 5' primer and a J-beta primer mix. Template switching added a 12-random-nucleotide identifier to every cDNA molecule. TCRdb processed the 5' RACE reads anew with MiXCR; each CDR3 protein has one entry. Altogether 700,000 or so distinct CDR3 sequences are present, 20% to 25% being singletons, with the ten largest covering under 25%. Healthy Russian Caucasian donors spanned ages about 6 to 90 years. The extraction recovered at least 5.5 micrograms of total RNA per sample. Sequences were obtained from blood. The clonotype was recovered from a man between 65 and 85 years old in good health.

Here the CDR3 reads CASSLGVESGANVLTF. In DNA form, the CDR3 reads TGCGCCAGCAGCTTAGGGGTAGAATCTGGGGCCAACGTCCTGACTTTC. The chain is built from TRBV5-1 and TRBJ2-6; a weak D match, TRBD1 (5 bases). The V end was cut by 2 bases, the J end by 1 base, with 10 bases between. The CDR3 extends over 16 amino acids. Germline V gene lookup returns CDR1 SGHRS and CDR2 YFSETQ. Using reference TRBV5-1 and TRBJ2-6 for the parts outside the CDR3, the full variable domain is KAGVTQTPRYLIKTRGQQVTLSCSPISGHRSVSWYQQTPGQGLQFLFEYFSETQRNKGNFPGRFSGRQFSNSRSEMNVSTLELGDSALYLCASSLGVESGANVLTFGAGSRLTVL.